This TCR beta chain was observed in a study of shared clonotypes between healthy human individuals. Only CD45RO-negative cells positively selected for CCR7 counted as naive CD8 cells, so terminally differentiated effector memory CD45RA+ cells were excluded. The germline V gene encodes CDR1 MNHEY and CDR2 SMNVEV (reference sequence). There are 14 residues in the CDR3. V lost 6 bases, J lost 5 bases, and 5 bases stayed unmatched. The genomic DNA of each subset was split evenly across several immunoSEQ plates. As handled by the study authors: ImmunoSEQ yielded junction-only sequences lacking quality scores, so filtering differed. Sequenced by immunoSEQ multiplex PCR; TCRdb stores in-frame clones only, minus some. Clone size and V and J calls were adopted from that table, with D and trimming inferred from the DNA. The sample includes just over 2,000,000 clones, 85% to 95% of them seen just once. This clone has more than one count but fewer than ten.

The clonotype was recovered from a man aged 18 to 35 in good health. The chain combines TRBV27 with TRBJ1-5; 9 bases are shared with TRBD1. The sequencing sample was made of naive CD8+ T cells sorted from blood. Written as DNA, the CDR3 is TGTGCCAGCAGCGCCGGACAGGGGCATCAGCCCCAGCATTTT. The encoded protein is CASSAGQGHQPQHF.